These 15 T cell receptor beta chains were sequenced from one sample in a study of blood T cell repertoires in COVID-19. Assay used: immunoSEQ multiplex PCR; TCRdb lists only in-frame clones, some missing. The sample has over 70,000 clones; roughly 86% are singletons. Sequencing was carried out using peripheral blood. These receptors were taken from a man in his 60s with acute or convalescent COVID-19.

There are a few counts of this clone. The genes are TRBV7-9 and TRBJ1-5; no firm D call. There are 14 residues in the CDR3. V was pared by 5 bases and J by 6 bases, with 14 bases between. Germline values: CDR1 SEHNR, CDR2 FQNEAQ (reference sequence). This chain's CDR3 is CASSRDGVGQPQHF. CDR3 sequence (DNA): TGTGCCAGCAGCCGCGACGGGGTCGGTCAGCCCCAGCATTTT.

The chain joins TRBV6-5 to TRBJ1-5; D uncertain. The CDR3 spans 13 residues. Germline CDR1 and CDR2: MNHEY and SVGAGI. V was clipped by 2 bases and J by 4 bases, with 6 bases between them. The CDR3 region has the DNA TGTGCCAGCAGTTACAACACGAATCAGCCCCAGCATTTT. It yields the protein CASSYNTNQPQHF.

The rearrangement joins TRBV6-1 to TRBJ2-7; D call uncertain. V lost 1 base and J lost 12, with 13 bases in between. The V gene's germline CDR1 is MNHNS and CDR2 SASEGT. The CDR3 extends over 12 amino acids. CDR3 nucleotides: TGTGCCAGCAGTGAAGACTATCCCTCGGGGTACTTC. It translates to CASSEDYPSGYF.

A single count supports this clone. The rearrangement joins TRBV19 to TRBJ1-2; D is possibly TRBD1 (6 bases). This CDR3 has 16 residues. The germline V gene has CDR1 LNHDA and CDR2 SQIVND (reference sequence). V lost 5 bases to trimming and J lost 1 base, with 17 bases between them. CDR3 nucleotide sequence: TGTGCCAGTAGTTTCCGAGGTGGACAGTTTAACTATGGCTACACCTTC. This encodes CASSFRGGQFNYGYTF.

In this sample, this clone turned up once. The chain carries TRBV2 and TRBJ2-7, with 8 nucleotides matching TRBD2. CDR3 length equals 13 residues. V was pared by 10 bases and J by 4 bases, with 9 bases of the junction left unmatched. CDR1 is SNHLY, CDR2 FYNNEI, per germline. The CDR3 region is CATRRTSNYEQYF. CDR3 bases: TGTGCCACAAGACGGACTAGCAATTACGAGCAGTACTTC. Together with reference TRBV2 and TRBJ2-7, the CDR3 gives the full variable domain: EPEVTQTPSHQVTQMGQEVILRCVPISNHLYFYWYRQILGQKVEFLVSFYNNEISEKSEIFDDQFSVERPDGSNFTLKIRSTKLEDSAMYFCATRRTSNYEQYFGPGTRLTVT.

The chain couples TRBV12-3 or TRBV12-4 to TRBJ1-3; D is undetermined. Deletions cut 7 bases from V and 0 bases from J, with 7 bases between. The CDR3 is 13 amino acids. The CDR3 loop is CASTLSSGNTIYF. The CDR3 bases are TGTGCCAGCACCCTGAGCTCTGGAAACACCATATATTTT.

CDR3 nucleotides: TGTGCCAGCAGCCCCCAGGGATCCCACACTGAAGCTTTCTTT. Residues: CASSPQGSHTEAFF. The chain is built from TRBV7-2 and TRBJ1-1; D is perhaps TRBD1 (5 bases). The CDR3 consists of 14 residues. V shed 5 bases and J shed 3 bases, with 13 bases lying between them. Germline CDR1 is SGHTA and CDR2 is FQGNSA. Looking up the rest from reference TRBV7-2 and TRBJ1-1 gives the full variable domain: GAGVSQSPSNKVTEKGKDVELRCDPISGHTALYWYRQSLGQGLEFLIYFQGNSAPDKSGLPSDRFSAERTGGSVSTLTIQRTQQEDSAVYLCASSPQGSHTEAFFGQGTRLTVV.

Written as DNA, the CDR3 is TGTGCCAGTAGTAGGGACAGTAGGGAGACCCAGTACTTC. This codes for CASSRDSRETQYF. This chain uses TRBV19 with TRBJ2-5; 7 bases match TRBD1. Germline V CDR1 and CDR2: LNHDA, SQIVND (reference sequence). V shed 4 bases and J 5 bases; nucleotides not matched to a gene: 4. This CDR3 contains 13 residues.

The gene calls are TRBV5-1 and TRBJ2-1; 12 bases are a match to TRBD2. This CDR3 has 18 residues. From germline, CDR1 is SGHRS and CDR2 YFSETQ. J was trimmed by 0 bases and V by 4 bases; bases with no gene match: 8. CDR3: CASSRLAGDPSSYNEQFF. Here the CDR3 DNA reads TGCGCCAGCAGCCGACTAGCGGGGGACCCTAGCTCCTACAATGAGCAGTTCTTC. The full variable domain, in which reference TRBV5-1 and TRBJ2-1 provide the parts outside the CDR3, is KAGVTQTPRYLIKTRGQQVTLSCSPISGHRSVSWYQQTPGQGLQFLFEYFSETQRNKGNFPGRFSGRQFSNSRSEMNVSTLELGDSALYLCASSRLAGDPSSYNEQFFGPGTRLTVL.

V usage is TRBV7-2 and J usage is TRBJ2-2; 9 bases are a match to TRBD2. Per the germline V gene, CDR1 is SGHTA and CDR2 is FQGNSA. With 5 bases clipped from V and 6 bases from J, the junction kept 7 bases outside the gene matches. The CDR3 is made up of 15 amino acids. Written as DNA, the CDR3 is TGTGCCAGCAGCGCGACTAGCGGTTATCCCGGGGAGCTGTTTTTT. This encodes CASSATSGYPGELFF.

A remark on this clone: At one of its ends the junction is not consistent with the germline gene, which may arise from a read error. The chain joins TRBV7-8 to TRBJ2-2, with D possibly TRBD1 on 6 matching bases. CDR1 and CDR2 (germline): SGHVS, FQNEAQ. The CDR3 consists of 16 residues. The CDR3 DNA reads TGTGCCAGCAGCCTAGCTGGTGGGACACATGGCTCGGAGCTGTTTTTT. Protein: CASSLAGGTHGSELFF.

This rearrangement joins TRBV20-1 to TRBJ1-1; 7 nucleotides align to TRBD1. V trimming: 6 bases; J trimming: 7 bases; junction bases outside the gene matches: 2. Germline V gene sequence: CDR1 DFQATT, CDR2 SNEGSKA (reference sequence). This CDR3 is 10 amino acids long. The CDR3 spells CSARDSEAFF. The CDR3 DNA reads as TGCAGTGCGCGGGACAGTGAAGCTTTCTTT.

The genes are TRBV19 and TRBJ1-2; possibly TRBD1 for D (6 bases). The CDR3 extends over 15 amino acids. Germline V gives CDR1 LNHDA, CDR2 SQIVND (reference sequence). V gave up 7 bases and J gave up 3 bases, with 18 bases separating them. The DNA of the CDR3 is TGTGCCAGTAACGCTCCCGGGGCAGGGGACTATGGCTACACCTTC. This translates into CASNAPGAGDYGYTF.

The chain joins TRBV27 to TRBJ2-1; 12 bases line up with TRBD2. This CDR3 spans 15 amino acids. CDR1 MNHEY and CDR2 SMNVEV come from the germline V gene (reference sequence). V shed 3 bases and J 5 bases; nucleotides not matched to a gene: 2. This chain's CDR3 is CASSFGLAGNNEQFF. CDR3 DNA sequence: TGTGCCAGCAGTTTCGGACTAGCGGGAAACAATGAGCAGTTCTTC.

The chain couples TRBV11-3 to TRBJ2-1; D ambiguous. The CDR3 spans 13 residues. CDR1 and CDR2 (germline): SGHNT, YENEEA. Trimming removed 0 bases from V and 3 bases from J, with 3 bases in between. The CDR3 DNA is TGTGCCAGCAGCTTAGACTACTACAATGAGCAGTTCTTC. Translating gives CASSLDYYNEQFF.